The rows below give T cell receptor beta chains drawn from one sample of a study of tumor-infiltrating lymphocytes in primary liver carcinoma. TCRdb independently ran MiXCR on the multiplex PCR reads; one entry per CDR3 protein. The table has approximately 73,000 distinct CDR3 sequences, nearly 70% seen once. The sample comprised liver tumor tissue from sampling region 4. The receptors here all came from a man aged 35-49 years with primary liver carcinoma and hepatitis B virus infection. Each CDR3 is given with its conserved first and last residue. Each record gives: J gene, D gene, clone size, V gene, CDR3 protein, CDR3 DNA. The D gene is left open where the match is weak. Clone size is shown for a subset of rows, as once, few, many or a class of expanded clone.

>TRBJ2-7|NA|NA|TRBV4-1
CASSQDSHSGASPYEQYF
TGCGCCAGCAGCCAAGACTCCCATTCTGGGGCAAGCCCCTACGAGCAGTACTTC
>TRBJ2-7|NA|many|TRBV12-3/TRBV12-4
CASSLRESYEQYF
TGTGCCAGCAGTTTAAGGGAATCCTACGAGCAGTACTTC
>TRBJ2-7|NA|NA|TRBV11-1
CTSNSRSPYEQYF
TGTACCAGCAACTCGAGATCGCCCTACGAGCAGTACTTC
>TRBJ2-5|TRBD2|NA|TRBV7-8
CASSLVRAASGETHYF
TGTGCCAGCAGCCTAGTAAGGGCGGCTAGCGGGGAGACCCATTACTTC
>TRBJ2-7|NA|NA|TRBV4-1
CASSQYSHSGASPYERCF
TGCGCCAGCAGCCAATACTCCCACTCTGGGGCAAGCCCCTACGAGCGGTGCTTC
>TRBJ2-3|NA|NA|TRBV11-2
CAGGPQEPADTQYF
TGTGCTGGAGGGCCACAGGAGCCCGCAGATACGCAGTATTTT
>TRBJ2-5|NA|NA|TRBV6-1
CVSTMRWGETQYF
TGTGTCAGCACCATGCGCTGGGGAGAGACCCAGTACTTC
>TRBJ1-1|TRBD1|many|TRBV6-5
CASRETGATEAFF
TGTGCCAGCAGGGAGACAGGGGCCACTGAAGCTTTCTTT
>TRBJ1-2|NA|many|TRBV28
CASWGYGYTF
TGTGCCAGCTGGGGATATGGCTACACCTTC
>TRBJ2-3|NA|NA|TRBV6-5
CASSWGSVNTDTQYF
TGTGCTAGCAGTTGGGGGTCGGTCAATACAGATACGCAGTATTTT
>TRBJ2-7|TRBD2|NA|TRBV30
CAWSSRMGLAQQYF
TGTGCCTGGAGTTCTCGAATGGGACTAGCGCAGCAGTACTTC
>TRBJ2-1|TRBD2|NA|TRBV4-2
CASRIPGLDPNEQFF
TGTGCCAGCCGGATACCAGGACTAGATCCCAATGAGCAGTTCTTC
>TRBJ1-4|NA|once|TRBV2
CVSSENRAGEKLFF
TGTGTCAGCAGTGAGAACAGGGCTGGAGAAAAACTGTTTTTT
>TRBJ2-1|NA|many|TRBV5-1
CASQTGSSYNEQFF
TGCGCCAGCCAAACAGGATCGTCCTACAATGAGCAGTTCTTC
>TRBJ1-2|TRBD1|many|TRBV29-1
CSVTLNRGSNYGYTF
TGCAGCGTAACACTGAACAGGGGGTCTAACTATGGCTACACCTTC
>TRBJ2-5|NA|many|TRBV4-2
CASSQDRPPQETQYF
TGTGCCAGCAGCCAAGATAGACCGCCTCAAGAGACCCAGTACTTC
>TRBJ2-1|TRBD2|NA|TRBV2
CTSSEFERELKEQFF
TGTACCAGCAGTGAGTTTGAGCGGGAGCTCAAGGAGCAGTTCTTC
>TRBJ1-1|NA|medium-sized|TRBV12-3/TRBV12-4
CASSPRGSNTEAFF
TGTGCCAGCAGTCCCCGGGGATCGAACACTGAAGCTTTCTTT
>TRBJ2-5|TRBD2|NA|TRBV4-1
CASSQAPPGTSGLVTQYF
TGCGCCAGCAGCCAAGCGCCCCCGGGGACTAGCGGTCTAGTGACCCAGTACTTC
>TRBJ2-7|NA|NA|TRBV11-2
CISSQYSGGGYEQYF
TGTATCAGCAGCCAATATTCGGGAGGGGGCTACGAGCAGTATTTC
>TRBJ2-7|NA|few|TRBV11-2
CARSLTDTAYGQYF
TGTGCCAGGAGCTTAACAGACACTGCCTACGGGCAGTACTTC
>TRBJ2-3|TRBD2|many|TRBV4-2
CASNPGLAGGGTDTQYF
TGTGCCAGCAATCCGGGACTAGCGGGAGGTGGGACAGATACGCAGTATTTT
>TRBJ2-7|TRBD1|many|TRBV29-1
CSVEGTGVYEQYF
TGCAGCGTTGAAGGGACAGGTGTGTACGAGCAGTACTTC
>TRBJ1-5|TRBD1|NA|TRBV28
CASSTGQGAFNGNQPQHF
TGTGCCAGCAGCACCGGACAGGGGGCGTTTAATGGCAATCAGCCCCAGCATTTT
>TRBJ1-6|NA|NA|TRBV11-2
CASSLQWANTPLHF
TGTGCCAGCAGCTTACAGTGGGCGAACACACCCCTCCACTTT
>TRBJ2-1|NA|NA|TRBV4-2
CASSQLEGAGDEQFF
TGTGCCAGCAGCCAATTGGAAGGGGCAGGCGATGAGCAGTTCTTT
>TRBJ2-7|NA|many|TRBV10-3
CATHDTEYEQYF
TGTGCCACCCATGACACCGAATACGAGCAGTACTTC
>TRBJ2-3|TRBD1|NA|TRBV5-8
CASSFDRGAYTQYF
TGTGCTAGCAGCTTCGACAGGGGGGCATATACGCAGTATTTT
>TRBJ2-1|NA|NA|TRBV18
CASSRDQGSSYNEQFF
TGTGCCAGCTCCCGGGATCAGGGAAGCTCCTACAATGAGCAGTTCTTC
>TRBJ1-2|NA|NA|TRBV25-1
CASSESPRKGGYTF
TGTGCCAGCAGTGAATCCCCCAGGAAAGGTGGCTACACCTTC
>TRBJ2-7|TRBD2|NA|TRBV14
CASRIAGGPYEQYF
TGTGCCAGCCGAATAGCGGGAGGACCCTACGAGCAGTACTTC
>TRBJ2-1|TRBD2|NA|TRBV11-2
CANILDIGLAMGGQFF
TGTGCCAACATCTTGGATATCGGACTAGCCATGGGTGGGCAGTTCTTC
>TRBJ2-2|NA|once|TRBV9
CASSGGSPSGAGELFF
TGTGCCAGCAGCGGTGGGTCACCCTCGGGGGCCGGGGAGCTGTTTTTT
>TRBJ2-5|NA|NA|TRBV5-4
CTSSLSQGIGETQYF
TGTACAAGCAGCTTGTCACAGGGTATTGGAGAGACCCAGTACTTC
>TRBJ1-2|NA|few|TRBV28
CASSLWFYGYTF
TGTGCCAGCAGTTTATGGTTTTATGGCTACACCTTC
>TRBJ1-3|NA|many|TRBV28
CASSTPVDRRRPGNTIYF
TGTGCCAGCAGTACCCCGGTCGACAGGCGTCGTCCAGGAAACACCATATATTTT
>TRBJ2-2|TRBD2|NA|TRBV11-3
CASSALAGGHLSNTGELFF
TGTGCCAGCAGCGCATTAGCGGGAGGGCACCTTTCAAACACCGGGGAGCTGTTTTTT